Following are 24 T cell receptor beta chains from one sample sequenced in a study of naive and memory T cell subsets. Both TRBC1 and TRBC2 were covered by a beta constant-region primer of two equimolar oligonucleotides. Ligated cDNA was amplified by four rounds of PCR with nested alpha and beta constant-region primers and SP2. One entry per CDR3 protein results from TCRdb running MiXCR on the UMI-ligation and nested PCR reads. The data show about 17,000 distinct CDR3 sequences, just over 8.5% seen once. Source material: central memory CD8+ T cells from blood. The receptors were gathered from a human donor in good health.

The chain is built from TRBV2 and TRBJ2-2; 15 bases are a match to TRBD2. The CDR3 runs 17 residues. Germline V gene data show CDR1 as SNHLY and CDR2 as FYNNEI. V dropped 6 bases and J dropped 0; count of bases not matched to a gene: 2. For the CDR3, the DNA is TGTGCCAGCAGGGGGACTAGCGGGAGGACGAACACCGGGGAGCTGTTTTTT. It specifies CASRGTSGRTNTGELFF.

V and J are TRBV29-1 and TRBJ2-1; maybe TRBD2 (6 bases). Germline CDR1 reads SQVTM; CDR2 reads ANQGSEA. V dropped 4 bases and J dropped 6 bases, with 13 bases sitting between them. The CDR3 is 13 amino acids. The CDR3 protein is CSVVAGSVNEQFF. CDR3 coding DNA: TGCAGCGTTGTTGCGGGGTCCGTCAATGAGCAGTTCTTC.

The chain joins TRBV28 to TRBJ1-2; D is undetermined. This CDR3 has 13 residues. The V and J ends lost 1 base and 4 bases respectively, with 7 bases between them. Germline V gene data show CDR1 as MDHEN and CDR2 as SYDVKM. The CDR3 loop is CASSLLGIYGYTF. The CDR3 DNA reads as TGTGCCAGCAGTTTATTAGGGATCTATGGCTACACCTTC.

This clonotype has a count of ten or more. Compared with germline, one end of the junction differs, possibly owing to a read error. The rearrangement uses TRBV7-7 and TRBJ2-3; the D gene is possibly TRBD2 (5 bases). The CDR3 length is 14 residues. The germline V gene encodes CDR1 SSHAT and CDR2 FNYEAQ (reference sequence). CDR3 protein: CASSRGLGTDTQYF. The CDR3 region has the DNA TGTGCTAGCAGCCGCGGACTTGGCACAGATACGCAGTATTTT.

This clonotype was observed at least ten times. The V gene is TRBV25-1, the J gene TRBJ2-3; 7 bases agree with TRBD2. Germline V CDR1 and CDR2: MGHDK, SYGVNS. V was pared by 4 bases and J by 2 bases, with 18 bases of the junction left unmatched. The CDR3 sequence is 19 residues long. In DNA form, the CDR3 reads TGTGCCAGCAGTGGAAAAGGTTGGGTGGCGGGAGCTGCCACAGATACGCAGTATTTT. This codes for CASSGKGWVAGAATDTQYF.

J is TRBJ1-1 and V is TRBV4-1; D uncertain. Per germline, CDR1 MGHRA and CDR2 YSYEKL. The CDR3 runs 15 residues. Trimming pared 0 bases from V and 0 bases from J, leaving 8 bases between. DNA of the CDR3: TGCGCCAGCAGCCAAGAACCGGGGATGAACACTGAAGCTTTCTTT. Protein: CASSQEPGMNTEAFF.

The sample holds a few counts of this clonotype. The J gene is TRBJ2-3, the V gene TRBV30, with 13 bases matching TRBD2. The germline gives CDR1 GTSNPN, CDR2 SVGIG (reference sequence). This CDR3 region has 14 residues. The junction had 3 bases not matched to a gene; V was cut back by 5 bases and J by 4 bases. The CDR3 sequence is CAWGLAGEADTQYF. DNA for the CDR3: TGTGCCTGGGGACTAGCGGGAGAGGCAGATACGCAGTATTTT.

This clonotype has a handful of counts. This chain joins TRBV7-6 and TRBJ2-7, with D perhaps matching TRBD2 (5 bases). V lost 5 bases and J lost 3, with 11 bases in between. Looked up from germline, CDR1 is SGHVS and CDR2 is FNYEAQ. CDR3 length: 13 residues. The CDR3 loop reads CASSIHRDYEQYF. The CDR3 region has the DNA TGTGCCAGCAGCATTCACCGGGACTACGAGCAGTACTTC. Variable domain in full (rest from reference TRBV7-6 and TRBJ2-7): GAGVSQSPRYKVTKRGQDVALRCDPISGHVSLYWYRQALGQGPEFLTYFNYEAQQDKSGLPNDRFSAERPEGSISTLTIQRTEQRDSAMYRCASSIHRDYEQYFGPGTRLTVT.

Details on this clonotype: One junction end does not reproduce the germline sequence, and a read error may be involved. The chain joins TRBV20-1 to TRBJ2-1; D ambiguous. CDR3 length: 14 amino acids. Germline CDR1 DFQATT, CDR2 SNEGSKA (reference sequence). The CDR3: CSARDTSQYNEQLF. In DNA form, the CDR3 reads TGCAGTGCTAGAGACACCAGCCAGTACAATGAGCAGCTCTTC.

This clonotype was seen ten or more times. The chain has TRBV4-3 and TRBJ2-1; D might be TRBD2 (5 bases). Trimming removed 0 bases from V and 4 bases from J, with 13 bases in between. CDR3 length equals 16 residues. CDR1 is LGHNA, CDR2 YSLEER, per germline. Here the CDR3 DNA reads TGCGCCAGCAGCCAAGATGGCAGCGGTTCTTACAATGAGCAGTTCTTC. Protein product: CASSQDGSGSYNEQFF.

This clonotype was seen at least ten times. This chain joins TRBV12-3 or TRBV12-4 and TRBJ2-1; perhaps D is TRBD1 or TRBD2 (5 bases each). The CDR3 totals 17 residues. V lost 1 base, J lost 0 bases, and 13 bases lay in between. CDR3 amino acids: CASSLVVGRGSYNEQFF. The CDR3 DNA reads TGTGCCAGCAGTTTAGTGGTGGGACGGGGCTCCTACAATGAGCAGTTCTTC.

This clonotype has ten or more counts. V gene TRBV4-3 combines with J gene TRBJ1-1; D call uncertain. Germline CDR1 and CDR2: LGHNA and YSLEER. Trimming removed 0 bases at V and 9 bases at J, with 23 bases between. The CDR3 spans 17 residues. The CDR3 is CASSQDVRHPLTWKAFF. In DNA form, the CDR3 reads TGCGCCAGCAGCCAAGATGTCCGACATCCCCTAACTTGGAAAGCTTTCTTT.

This clonotype was observed at least ten times. J is TRBJ2-5 and V is TRBV20-1; D is unclear. The CDR3 runs 15 residues. In germline, CDR1 is DFQATT, CDR2 SNEGSKA (reference sequence). Trimming removed 4 bases from V and 3 bases from J, with 18 bases in between. The CDR3 DNA reads TGCAGTGCTAAGAGCCCCTTAGTGGGGAAAGAGACCCAGTACTTC. Translating gives CSAKSPLVGKETQYF.

This clonotype was counted ten times or more. This chain joins TRBV6-1 and TRBJ2-1; 9 bases fit TRBD2. The ends lost 3 bases at V and 4 bases at J; junction bases unmatched: 7. CDR1 MNHNS and CDR2 SASEGT come from the germline V gene. This CDR3 contains 16 residues. The DNA for the CDR3 is TGTGCCAGCAGTGAGGCCGGGACTAGCTTTTACAATGAGCAGTTCTTC. Translation: CASSEAGTSFYNEQFF.

There are a few counts of this clonotype. This chain links TRBV5-1 with TRBJ1-1; D is perhaps TRBD1 (6 bases). Looked up from germline, CDR1 is SGHRS and CDR2 is YFSETQ. The CDR3 length is 14 residues. Trimming stripped 2 bases from V and 2 bases from J, with 10 bases between. As DNA, the CDR3 is TGCGCCAGCAGCTTTGCGGACAGAAACACTGAAGCTTTCTTT. It is translated as CASSFADRNTEAFF. Full variable domain (remainder filled in from reference TRBV5-1 and TRBJ1-1): KAGVTQTPRYLIKTRGQQVTLSCSPISGHRSVSWYQQTPGQGLQFLFEYFSETQRNKGNFPGRFSGRQFSNSRSEMNVSTLELGDSALYLCASSFADRNTEAFFGQGTRLTVV.

There are many counts of this clonotype. V and J are TRBV11-1 and TRBJ1-4; no definite D call. V shed 2 bases and J shed 7 bases, with 26 bases lying between them. The germline V gene has CDR1 SGHAT and CDR2 FQDESV (reference sequence). This CDR3 is 19 amino acids long. The CDR3 DNA sequence: TGTGCCAGCAGCTTAACATACGACGGGAGCGCGACAACCCGTGAAAAACTGTTTTTT. This codes for CASSLTYDGSATTREKLFF.

This chain joins TRBV6-6 and TRBJ2-3; 10 nucleotides align to TRBD2. In germline, CDR1 is MNHNY, CDR2 SVGAGI (reference sequence). Germline trimming cut 4 bases from V and 0 bases from J; bases unmatched to any gene: 10. The CDR3 is made up of 18 amino acids. CDR3: CASSSLLAGVSSTDTQYF. The CDR3 bases are TGTGCCAGCAGTTCCCTTCTAGCGGGAGTATCGAGCACAGATACGCAGTATTTT.

At least ten counts were recorded for this clonotype. The genes are TRBV7-3 and TRBJ2-3; 9 bases are a match to TRBD2. Unmatched junction bases numbered 10, after V lost 4 bases and J lost 2 bases. The germline CDR1 and CDR2 sequences are SGHTA and FQGTGA. The CDR3 covers 17 residues. CDR3 sequence (DNA): TGTGCCAGCAGCTCCCGACCTCTAGCGGGACTCACAGATACGCAGTATTTT. This translates into CASSSRPLAGLTDTQYF.

This clonotype was seen many times. V is TRBV30 and J is TRBJ2-1, with unresolved D. The length of the CDR3 is 12 residues. Germline V gene lookup returns CDR1 GTSNPN and CDR2 SVGIG (reference sequence). V lost 2 bases and J 7 bases, leaving 9 bases between the germline ends. This CDR3 is CAWSQPQNEQFF. The CDR3, as DNA: TGTGCCTGGAGTCAACCGCAGAATGAGCAGTTCTTC.

In its sample, this clonotype was seen many times. This chain links TRBV21-1 with TRBJ2-2; the DNA was not used to check the table's D call, TRBD2. TRBV21-1 is noted as a pseudogene. The CDR3 contains 19 residues. The CDR3 loop is CASSSRTSGRRGGTGELFF. In DNA form, the CDR3 reads TGTGCCAGCAGCTCCCGGACTAGCGGGAGGAGGGGCGGCACCGGGGAGCTGTTTTTT.

Many counts were recorded for this clonotype. The rearrangement links TRBV6-4 to TRBJ2-1, with TRBD1 matching 8 bases. V lost 2 bases to trimming and J lost 6 bases; unmatched junction nucleotides: 3. The length of the CDR3 is 14 residues. From germline, CDR1 is MRHNA and CDR2 SNTAGT. In nucleotides, the CDR3 is TGTGCCAGCAGTGACACACAGGGGGGCAATGAGCAGTTCTTC. Translating gives CASSDTQGGNEQFF.

V usage is TRBV27 and J usage is TRBJ2-2, with D possibly matching TRBD2 (6 bases). CDR1 is MNHEY, CDR2 SMNVEV, per germline (reference sequence). There are 15 residues in the CDR3. Trimming pared 4 bases from V and 7 bases from J, leaving 16 bases between. The CDR3 sequence is CASSSPGGGVGELFF. Here the CDR3 DNA reads TGTGCCAGCAGTTCCCCCGGGGGTGGCGTCGGGGAGCTGTTTTTT.

In its sample, this clonotype was seen many times. The chain recombines TRBV7-9 with TRBJ1-2; TRBD1 matches at 10 bases. Germline loops: CDR1 SEHNR, CDR2 FQNEAQ (reference sequence). This CDR3 has 13 residues. The ends lost 4 bases at V and 5 bases at J; junction bases unmatched: 1. DNA for the CDR3: TGTGCCAGCAGCTGGACAGGGGGGTATGGCTACACCTTC. Translating gives CASSWTGGYGYTF.

This clonotype occurred a few times. The chain combines TRBV9 with TRBJ2-5; D unclear. V was pared by 2 bases and J by 5 bases, with 10 bases between. This CDR3 region has 13 residues. Looked up from germline, CDR1 is SGDLS and CDR2 is YYNGEE. The CDR3 loop reads CASSVEDWETQYF. For the CDR3, the DNA is TGTGCCAGCAGCGTGGAAGACTGGGAGACCCAGTACTTC.